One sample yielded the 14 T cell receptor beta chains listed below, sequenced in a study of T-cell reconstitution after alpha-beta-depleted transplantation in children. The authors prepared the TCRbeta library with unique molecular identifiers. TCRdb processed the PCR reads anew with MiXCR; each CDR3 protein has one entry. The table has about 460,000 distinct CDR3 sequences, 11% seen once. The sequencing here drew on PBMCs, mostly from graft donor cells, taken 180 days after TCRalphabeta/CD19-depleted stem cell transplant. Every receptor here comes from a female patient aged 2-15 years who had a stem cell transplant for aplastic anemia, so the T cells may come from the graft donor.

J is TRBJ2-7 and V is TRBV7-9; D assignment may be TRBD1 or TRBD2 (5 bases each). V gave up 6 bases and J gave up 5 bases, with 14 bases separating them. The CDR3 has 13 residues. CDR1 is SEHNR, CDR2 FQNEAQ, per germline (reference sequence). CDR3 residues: CASSSGTRNEQYV. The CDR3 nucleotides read TGTGCCAGCAGTTCCGGGACCCGGAACGAGCAGTACGTC.

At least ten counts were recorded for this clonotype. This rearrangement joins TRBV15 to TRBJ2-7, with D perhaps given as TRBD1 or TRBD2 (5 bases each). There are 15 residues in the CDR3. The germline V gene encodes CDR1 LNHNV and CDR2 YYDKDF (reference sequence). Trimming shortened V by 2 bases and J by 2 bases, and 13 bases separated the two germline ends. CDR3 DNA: TGTGCCACCAGCAGATTTCCGGGACCCGCCTACGAGCAGTACGTC. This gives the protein CATSRFPGPAYEQYV.

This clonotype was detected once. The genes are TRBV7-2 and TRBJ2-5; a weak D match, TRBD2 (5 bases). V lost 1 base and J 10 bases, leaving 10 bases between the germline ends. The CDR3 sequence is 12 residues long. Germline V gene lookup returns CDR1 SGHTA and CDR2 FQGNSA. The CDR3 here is CASSLVSGVQYF. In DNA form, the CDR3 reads TGTGCCAGCAGCTTAGTTTCCGGGGTCCAGTACTTC.

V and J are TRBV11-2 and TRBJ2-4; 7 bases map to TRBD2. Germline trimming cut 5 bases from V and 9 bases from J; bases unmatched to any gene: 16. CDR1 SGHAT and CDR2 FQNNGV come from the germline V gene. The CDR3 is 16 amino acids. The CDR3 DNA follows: TGTGCCAGCAGCAGCCGACGCGGGGGAGGGGTAATCATTCAGTACTTC. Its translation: CASSSRRGGGVIIQYF.

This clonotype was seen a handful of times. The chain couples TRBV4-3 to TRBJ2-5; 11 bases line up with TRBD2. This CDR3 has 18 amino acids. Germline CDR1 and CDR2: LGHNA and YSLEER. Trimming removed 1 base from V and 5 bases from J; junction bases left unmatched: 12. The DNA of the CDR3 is TGCGCCAGCAGCCAAGTAGGGAGTAGCGGGAGGGCCGGTGAGACCCAGTACTTC. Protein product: CASSQVGSSGRAGETQYF.

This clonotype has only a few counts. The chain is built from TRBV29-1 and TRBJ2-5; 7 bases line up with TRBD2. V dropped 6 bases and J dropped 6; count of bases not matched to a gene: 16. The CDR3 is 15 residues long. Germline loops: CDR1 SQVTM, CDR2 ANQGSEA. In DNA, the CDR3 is TGCAGCGTCCCACCTTGGAGGGAGGGCCTGAAGACCCAGTACTTC. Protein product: CSVPPWREGLKTQYF.

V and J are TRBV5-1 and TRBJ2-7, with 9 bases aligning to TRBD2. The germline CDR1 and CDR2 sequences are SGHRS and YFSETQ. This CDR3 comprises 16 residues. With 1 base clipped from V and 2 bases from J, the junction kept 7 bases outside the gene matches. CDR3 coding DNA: TGCGCCAGCAGCTTGTATACGGCTAGCGGGACCTACGAGCAGTACTTC. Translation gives CASSLYTASGTYEQYF. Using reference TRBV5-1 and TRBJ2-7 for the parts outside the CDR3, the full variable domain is KAGVTQTPRYLIKTRGQQVTLSCSPISGHRSVSWYQQTPGQGLQFLFEYFSETQRNKGNFPGRFSGRQFSNSRSEMNVSTLELGDSALYLCASSLYTASGTYEQYFGPGTRLTVT.

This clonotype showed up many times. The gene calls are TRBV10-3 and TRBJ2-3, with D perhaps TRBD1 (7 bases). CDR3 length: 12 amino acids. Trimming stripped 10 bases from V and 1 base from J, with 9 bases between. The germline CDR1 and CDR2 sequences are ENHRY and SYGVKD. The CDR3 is CATGGRTDTQYF. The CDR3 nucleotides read TGTGCCACAGGGGGGCGCACAGATACGCAGTATTTT.

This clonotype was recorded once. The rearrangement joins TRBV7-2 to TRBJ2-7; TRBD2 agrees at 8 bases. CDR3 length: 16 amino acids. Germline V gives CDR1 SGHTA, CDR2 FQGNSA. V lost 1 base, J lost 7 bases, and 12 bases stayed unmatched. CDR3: CASSLVSGDPTGEQYF. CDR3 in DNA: TGTGCCAGCAGCTTAGTTAGCGGGGACCCAACGGGGGAGCAGTACTTC.

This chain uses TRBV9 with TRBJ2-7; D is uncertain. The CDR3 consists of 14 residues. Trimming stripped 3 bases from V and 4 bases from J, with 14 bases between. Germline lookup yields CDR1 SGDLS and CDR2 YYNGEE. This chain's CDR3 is CASSADDGIYEQYF. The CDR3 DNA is TGTGCCAGCAGCGCCGACGATGGGATTTACGAGCAGTACTTC.

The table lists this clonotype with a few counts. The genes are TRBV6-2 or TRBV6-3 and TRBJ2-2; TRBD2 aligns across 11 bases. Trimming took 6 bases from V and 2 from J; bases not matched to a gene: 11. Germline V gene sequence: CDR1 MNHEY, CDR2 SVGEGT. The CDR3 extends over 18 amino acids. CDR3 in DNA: TGTGCCAGCAGCTCTATCTTAGCGGGAGGGCTTAACACCGGGGAGCTGTTTTTT. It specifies CASSSILAGGLNTGELFF.

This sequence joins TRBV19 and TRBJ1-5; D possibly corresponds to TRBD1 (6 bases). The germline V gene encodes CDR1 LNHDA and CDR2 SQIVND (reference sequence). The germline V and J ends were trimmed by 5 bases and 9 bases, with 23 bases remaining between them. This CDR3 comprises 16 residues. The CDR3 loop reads CASSVQADSLPGPQHF. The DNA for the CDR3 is TGTGCCAGTAGTGTCCAGGCGGACAGCCTCCCAGGGCCCCAGCATTTT.

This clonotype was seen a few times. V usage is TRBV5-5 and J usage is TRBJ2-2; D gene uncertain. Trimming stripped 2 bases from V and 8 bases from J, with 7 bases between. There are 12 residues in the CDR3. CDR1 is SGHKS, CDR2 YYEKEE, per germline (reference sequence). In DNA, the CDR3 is TGTGCCAGCAGCTTCGAGTCGGGGGAGCTGTTTTTT. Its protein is CASSFESGELFF.

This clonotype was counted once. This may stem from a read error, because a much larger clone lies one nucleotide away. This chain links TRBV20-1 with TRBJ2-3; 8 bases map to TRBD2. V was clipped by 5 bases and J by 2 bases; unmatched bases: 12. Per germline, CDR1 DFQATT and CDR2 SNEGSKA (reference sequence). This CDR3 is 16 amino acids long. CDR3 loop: CSAGPAGGIPTDTQYF. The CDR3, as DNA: TGCAGTGCTGGTCCCGCGGGAGGTATCCCCACAGATACGCAGTATTTT.